The 28 T cell receptor beta chains below all came from one sample that was sequenced in a study of T cell changes during pregnancy in multiple sclerosis (dated by TCRdb to between 2017 and 2020). The library was generated by the immunoSEQ multiplex PCR assay. This is the immuneACCESS table as TCRdb keeps it, with only in-frame sequences that have V and J called. A part of the clones is gone; compared with another copy, unresolved V genes explain less than half, and the rest is unexplained. The sample table contains approximately 90,000 clones; only one count was recorded for roughly 91% of them. The ten most abundant clones make up roughly 1.7% of the sample. This material consisted of peripheral blood, taken after pregnancy. These receptors all come from a female donor in good health, enrolled as a control in a pregnancy study.

The chain joins TRBV7-3 to TRBJ1-6; 11 nucleotides line up with TRBD1. V lost 1 base, J lost 9 bases, and 2 bases stayed unmatched. Per germline, CDR1 SGHTA and CDR2 FQGTGA. The CDR3 runs to 15 residues. CDR3 sequence: CASSLSGQGASPLHF. DNA for the CDR3: TGTGCCAGCAGCTTAAGCGGACAGGGGGCTTCACCCCTCCACTTT.

A note on this clone: The sample has other DNA sequences that encode this CDR3 too. The chain combines TRBV27 with TRBJ1-6; 7 positions match TRBD1. This CDR3 is built from 13 residues. J lost 9 bases, V lost 6 bases, and 5 bases had no gene match. Looked up from germline, CDR1 is MNHEY and CDR2 is SMNVEV (reference sequence). The CDR3 spells CASSRGSGSPLHF. The CDR3 DNA reads TGTGCCAGCAGCAGGGGGTCGGGTTCACCCCTCCACTTT.

The V call is TRBV7-2, the J call TRBJ2-1; 8 nucleotides line up with TRBD2. The CDR3 spans 16 residues. Trimming took 2 bases from V and 2 from J; bases not matched to a gene: 5. CDR1 is SGHTA, CDR2 FQGNSA, per germline. The CDR3 is CASSLQGGGTYNEQFF. The CDR3 DNA reads as TGTGCCAGCAGCTTACAGGGCGGGGGGACCTACAATGAGCAGTTCTTC. Full variable domain (outside the CDR3, taken from reference TRBV7-2 and TRBJ2-1): GAGVSQSPSNKVTEKGKDVELRCDPISGHTALYWYRQSLGQGLEFLIYFQGNSAPDKSGLPSDRFSAERTGGSVSTLTIQRTQQEDSAVYLCASSLQGGGTYNEQFFGPGTRLTVL.

V is TRBV9 and J is TRBJ2-2, with D perhaps TRBD2 (7 bases). V dropped 4 bases and J dropped 5 bases, with 18 bases sitting between them. This CDR3 has 16 residues. Germline values: CDR1 SGDLS, CDR2 YYNGEE. This chain's CDR3 is CASSPEGGLGTGELFF. CDR3 coding DNA: TGTGCCAGCAGCCCCGAGGGGGGGTTAGGGACCGGGGAGCTGTTTTTT. Filled out from reference TRBV9 and TRBJ2-2, the complete variable domain reads DSGVTQTPKHLITATGQRVTLRCSPRSGDLSVYWYQQSLDQGLQFLIQYYNGEERAKGNILERFSAQQFPDLHSELNLSSLELGDSALYFCASSPEGGLGTGELFFGEGSRLTVL.

The rearrangement joins TRBV6-1 to TRBJ2-3; 10 positions match TRBD2. Trimming cost V 2 bases and J 4 bases; bases outside gene matches: 6. CDR1 is MNHNS, CDR2 SASEGT, per germline. This CDR3 spans 16 amino acids. CDR3 in amino acids: CASSEISGGVADTQYF. CDR3 DNA: TGTGCCAGCAGTGAAATCAGCGGGGGGGTGGCAGATACGCAGTATTTT.

The chain has TRBV5-5 and TRBJ1-4; no firm D call. Germline-derived CDR1 and CDR2 are SGHKS and YYEKEE (reference sequence). The CDR3 contains 15 residues. V was trimmed by 4 bases and J by 0 bases, leaving 10 bases between them. The CDR3 reads CASSPPLTTNEKLFF. CDR3 in DNA: TGTGCCAGCAGCCCCCCACTCACAACTAATGAAAAACTGTTTTTT.

The chain has TRBV15 and TRBJ2-2; 7 bases agree with TRBD2. The length of the CDR3 is 14 residues. The V segment lost 5 bases and the J segment 5 bases; nucleotides outside the gene matches: 5. Germline CDR1 and CDR2: LNHNV and YYDKDF (reference sequence). DNA of the CDR3: TGTGCCACCAGCTCGAGGGGAGGGACCGGGGAGCTGTTTTTT. Translation gives CATSSRGGTGELFF.

V usage is TRBV21-1 and J usage is TRBJ1-2; no DNA check was done on the table's D call, TRBD1. TRBV21-1 counts as a pseudogene. The CDR3 runs 17 residues. CDR3: CASSKPGYQGFNYGYTF. CDR3 DNA: TGTGCCAGCAGCAAACCTGGTTATCAGGGGTTCAACTATGGCTACACCTTC.

This clone was seen a few times. The rearrangement links TRBV7-9 to TRBJ1-1, with D possibly TRBD1 on 6 matching bases. Trimming stripped 5 bases from V and 0 bases from J, with 16 bases between. Germline V gene lookup returns CDR1 SEHNR and CDR2 FQNEAQ (reference sequence). The CDR3 runs to 16 residues. The CDR3 DNA follows: TGTGCCAGCAGCCCCCCGGGGGGGCGGATGAACACTGAAGCTTTCTTT. Translating gives CASSPPGGRMNTEAFF.

The rearrangement links TRBV2 to TRBJ1-3; D is possibly TRBD1 (5 bases). This CDR3 is 15 amino acids long. The V gene lost 4 bases and the J gene lost 2 bases, with 12 bases spanning the gap. Germline V lookup: CDR1 SNHLY, CDR2 FYNNEI. DNA for the CDR3: TGTGCCAGCAGTGCGGGGGGGAGCACTGGAAACACCATATATTTT. Its protein product is CASSAGGSTGNTIYF.

The chain couples TRBV10-3 to TRBJ1-1; TRBD1 matches 8 bases. V was clipped by 0 bases and J by 3 bases; unmatched bases: 21. Germline loops: CDR1 ENHRY, CDR2 SYGVKD. The CDR3 covers 21 residues. Written as DNA, the CDR3 is TGTGCCATCAGTGAGTCGGGGACAGGATTTGGGCTCACAGGGATGGACACTGAAGCTTTCTTT. Translated, it gives CAISESGTGFGLTGMDTEAFF.

This clone was counted a single time. The chain employs TRBV6-5 and TRBJ1-2; 7 bases are a match to TRBD1. V shed 6 bases, J shed 4 bases, and the junction held 8 bases outside the gene matches. The germline CDR1 and CDR2 sequences are MNHEY and SVGAGI. The CDR3 runs to 14 residues. CDR3 residues: CASRFQGVGYGYTF. The CDR3 coding sequence is TGTGCCAGCAGGTTCCAGGGGGTGGGCTATGGCTACACCTTC.

This chain links TRBV7-2 with TRBJ1-6; maybe TRBD1 (6 bases). V lost 5 bases to trimming and J lost 9 bases, with 17 bases between them. CDR1 SGHTA and CDR2 FQGNSA come from the germline V gene. The CDR3 sequence is 15 residues long. The CDR3 DNA reads as TGTGCCAGCAGCCCGGGCGGGGGGCGAAGTTCACCCCTCCACTTT. Translated: CASSPGGGRSSPLHF.

The chain links TRBV29-1 to TRBJ2-5; 9 bases are shared with TRBD1. Germline values: CDR1 SQVTM, CDR2 ANQGSEA. CDR3 size: 14 residues. Trimming at V came to 7 bases and at J to 4 bases, leaving 10 bases not matched to a gene. CDR3 in DNA: TGCAGCGCTTTCACAGGGGGCGGGGGAGAGACCCAGTACTTC. Amino acids: CSAFTGGGGETQYF.

The chain couples TRBV7-3 to TRBJ1-1; possibly TRBD1 for D (5 bases). V dropped 5 bases and J dropped 4 bases, with 11 bases sitting between them. The CDR3 extends over 13 amino acids. Germline CDR1 and CDR2: SGHTA and FQGTGA. CDR3 bases: TGTGCCAGCAGCCCGACGGGGGGCACTGAAGCTTTCTTT. It is translated as CASSPTGGTEAFF.

The chain uses TRBV9 and TRBJ2-3, with a weak D call TRBD1 (5 bases). Germline assignment: CDR1 SGDLS and CDR2 YYNGEE. The CDR3 totals 15 residues. Between the trimmed V and J ends, which lost 4 bases and 2 bases, there was a span of 14 bases. The CDR3 bases are TGTGCCAGCAGCCCAGACAGACGAGTCACAGATACGCAGTATTTT. Protein product: CASSPDRRVTDTQYF.

The chain uses TRBV5-1 and TRBJ1-6, with 11 nucleotides matching TRBD1. This CDR3 comprises 15 residues. V shed 6 bases and J 7 bases; nucleotides not matched to a gene: 6. From germline, CDR1 is SGHRS and CDR2 YFSETQ. In nucleotides, the CDR3 is TGCGCCAGCACGCGGACAGGGGGCGGCAATTCACCCCTCCACTTT. Translated: CASTRTGGGNSPLHF. Drawing the rest from reference TRBV5-1 and TRBJ1-6, the complete variable domain is KAGVTQTPRYLIKTRGQQVTLSCSPISGHRSVSWYQQTPGQGLQFLFEYFSETQRNKGNFPGRFSGRQFSNSRSEMNVSTLELGDSALYLCASTRTGGGNSPLHFGNGTRLTVT.

This chain joins TRBV10-3 and TRBJ1-1; D not resolved. The CDR3 totals 15 residues. Deletions cut 0 bases from V and 4 bases from J, with 12 bases between. Germline CDR1 reads ENHRY; CDR2 reads SYGVKD. The DNA of the CDR3 is TGTGCCATCAGTGAGTCGAGGGTTGGGGTCACTGAAGCTTTCTTT. It yields the protein CAISESRVGVTEAFF.

This clone was detected only once. V gene TRBV18 combines with J gene TRBJ1-2; D is unresolved. Germline V gene sequence: CDR1 KGHSH, CDR2 LQKENI. CDR3 length: 11 residues. V was shortened by 4 bases and J by 5 bases, with 5 bases between the two germline ends. The CDR3 sequence: CASSHAYGYTF. CDR3 bases: TGTGCCAGCTCACACGCGTATGGCTACACCTTC.

The chain is built from TRBV7-2 and TRBJ1-2; D is unclear. Per the germline V gene, CDR1 is SGHTA and CDR2 is FQGNSA. The V gene lost 3 bases and the J gene lost 0 bases, with 11 bases spanning the gap. This CDR3 comprises 15 residues. CDR3 residues: CASSLVGDANYGYTF. CDR3 bases: TGTGCCAGCAGCTTGGTCGGGGATGCTAACTATGGCTACACCTTC. Using reference TRBV7-2 and TRBJ1-2 for the parts outside the CDR3, the full variable domain is GAGVSQSPSNKVTEKGKDVELRCDPISGHTALYWYRQSLGQGLEFLIYFQGNSAPDKSGLPSDRFSAERTGGSVSTLTIQRTQQEDSAVYLCASSLVGDANYGYTFGSGTRLTVV.

The genes are TRBV18 and TRBJ2-3, with a possible D match to TRBD1 (6 bases). Germline-derived CDR1 and CDR2 are KGHSH and LQKENI. This CDR3 has 16 amino acids. Trimming pared 0 bases from V and 6 bases from J, leaving 16 bases between. The CDR3 sequence is CASSPPNRDRQDTQYF. The CDR3 DNA is TGTGCCAGCTCACCACCGAACAGGGATCGTCAGGATACGCAGTATTTT.

A single count supports this clone. J is TRBJ2-2 and V is TRBV4-3, with TRBD1 identical over 8 bases. This CDR3 contains 15 residues. The germline V gene has CDR1 LGHNA and CDR2 YSLEER. V was pared by 2 bases and J by 4 bases, with 3 bases of the junction left unmatched. The CDR3 reads CASSQNDRGTGELFF. CDR3 coding DNA: TGCGCCAGCAGCCAAAACGACAGGGGCACCGGGGAGCTGTTTTTT.

This rearrangement joins TRBV7-2 to TRBJ1-2, with 7 bases that match TRBD1. Germline CDR1 and CDR2: SGHTA and FQGNSA. Trimming removed 3 bases from V and 1 base from J; junction bases left unmatched: 17. The CDR3 loop spans 19 amino acids. The CDR3 here is CASSFFGGTQGTFNYGYTF. DNA for the CDR3: TGTGCCAGCAGCTTTTTCGGCGGGACACAGGGGACCTTTAACTATGGCTACACCTTC.

This chain uses TRBV7-2 with TRBJ1-1; 7 positions agree with TRBD1. The length of the CDR3 is 16 residues. V trimming: 5 bases; J trimming: 0 bases; junction bases outside the gene matches: 9. Germline-derived CDR1 and CDR2 are SGHTA and FQGNSA. CDR3 bases: TGTGCCAGCAGCATCAACAGGGGTGGCATGAACACTGAAGCTTTCTTT. Translating it yields CASSINRGGMNTEAFF.

The genes are TRBV19 and TRBJ1-5; TRBD1 agrees at 7 bases. The V gene's germline CDR1 is LNHDA and CDR2 SQIVND (reference sequence). J lost 3 bases, V lost 4 bases, and 6 bases had no gene match. The CDR3 is 15 residues long. CDR3 coding DNA: TGTGCCAGTAGTACATACAGGGGCGACAATCAGCCCCAGCATTTT. Its protein is CASSTYRGDNQPQHF.

The genes are TRBV5-1 and TRBJ2-5; possible D gene TRBD2, 5 bases. Germline V gene sequence: CDR1 SGHRS, CDR2 YFSETQ. This CDR3 region has 17 residues. V was clipped by 5 bases and J by 2 bases, with 22 bases between them. CDR3 loop: CASRRLRAGIGQETQYF. Written as DNA, the CDR3 is TGCGCCAGCAGACGGTTGCGGGCCGGGATCGGACAAGAGACCCAGTACTTC.

V is TRBV5-4 and J is TRBJ2-2; 8 positions match TRBD1. V trimming: 4 bases; J trimming: 7 bases; junction bases outside the gene matches: 3. The germline gives CDR1 SGHNT, CDR2 YYREEE (reference sequence). The CDR3 totals 13 residues. The CDR3: CASSPDRGGELFF. DNA for the CDR3: TGTGCCAGCAGCCCCGACAGGGGCGGGGAGCTGTTTTTT.

To note about this clone: Other DNA sequences in this sample translate to the same CDR3. DNA of the CDR3: TGCGCCAGCAGCTTGGCTCTAGAAGAGACCCAGTACTTC. Protein: CASSLALEETQYF. This chain uses TRBV5-1 with TRBJ2-5; D call uncertain. Trimming took off 0 bases at V and 3 bases at J, with 6 bases between the two ends. CDR3 length equals 13 residues. Looked up from germline, CDR1 is SGHRS and CDR2 is YFSETQ.